The TCR beta chain under discussion was sequenced for a study of blood T cell repertoires in COVID-19 (dated by TCRdb to the early 2020s). About the study as a whole: Samples covering the acute and convalescent phases of COVID-19 were provided by collaborators in the United States, Italy and Spain. The prospective study material was composed of cDNA or gDNA derived from T cells, B-cell-depleted T cells, or PBMCs. The dataset comprised deeply sampled blood TCRbeta repertoires from subjects exposed to, actively infected with, or recovered from COVID-19. A freely available public database, intended as a resource for researchers studying the immune response to SARS-CoV-2, is where the repertoires were released. The samples were drawn from two sources: the first 160 participants of the ongoing ImmuneRACE study, and over 1,000 subjects contributed by 6 global collaborators. The sample metadata nearly always contained a de-identified subject ID, COVID-19 status, age in years and sex. HLA class I and class II types, where available, came from metadata supplied by the sample provider rather than from assay-based typing. Overall results and qualifications from the work: The quantity of clinical and demographic metadata differed by source and by participant and was supplied without curation.

TCRbeta CDR3 regions were amplified from genomic DNA by means of the immunoSEQ Assay, a bias-controlled multiplex PCR. For the original study's pipeline: The number of nucleated cells in each sample was estimated from the amplification of reference gene primers within the assay. To quantify the absolute abundance of each unique TCRbeta CDR3 rearrangement, sequence reads were collapsed and filtered. Productive Simpson clonality was computed per sample as the square root of Simpson's diversity index over productive rearrangements. TCRdb carries this immuneACCESS record with in-frame sequences only. Its versions omit some clonotypes, under half of them owing to an unresolved V gene in the studies checked, with the rest unexplained. V and J calls plus clone size are reproduced from that table; the DNA served to infer D and trimming. Present in this sample are approximately 150,000 clones, around four fifths of which were seen just once. The top ten hold 2.5% to 3% of the sample.

In Seattle, one collaborating source enrolled patients while the infection was active and tracked those patients longitudinally over the course of disease. Whole blood was collected in K2EDTA tubes by collaborating institutions according to the institutions' own protocols. For TCRbeta analysis, collaborators shipped samples as frozen whole blood, isolated PBMCs, or DNA extracted from either of those sample types. Spanning cysteine to phenylalanine, the CDR3 consists of 16 amino acids. The entry retains the CDR3 DNA only, 48 bases that are in frame from base 1. V lost 1 base and J lost 1 base, and the count of bases not matched to a germline gene is 4. According to the germline V gene, CDR1 reads KGHSH and CDR2 reads LQKENI. Concerning this clone: Its antigen is unknown. One base away there is no much larger clone; base qualities are not given.

What was sequenced was peripheral blood. The V and J genes are TRBV18 and TRBJ1-5, and TRBD1 matches 7 of the central bases. The TCR comes from a woman over 75 with COVID-19, enrolled during active disease. The CDR3 protein sequence reads: CASSPQGARSNQPQHF. The sequenced DNA: TGTGCCAGCTCACCACAGGGGGCGCGGAGCAATCAGCCCCAGCATTTT.